This T cell receptor beta chain emerged from a study of T cells in Graves' hyperthyroidism and ophthalmopathy. Study-level results: Most expanded thyroid clonotypes above 0.001 recurred in blood.

In the case of this clonotype: What it binds is not known.

Based on clinical symptoms, serum thyroxine and TRAb, thyroid ultrasound and orbital computed tomography, diagnoses were reached. The source material, RNA transcripts, was used to amplify TCR beta CDR3 regions. HTBI primers were the set used in a first-round RT-PCR of the TCR CDR3. From the multiplex PCR reads, TCRdb called clonotypes with MiXCR, one entry per CDR3 protein. The sample has roughly 510,000 distinct CDR3 sequences; over 45% are singletons. The CDR3 has 13 residues. Trimming left V 7 bases short and J 0 bases short, with 7 bases between. The germline V gene has CDR1 SNHLY and CDR2 FYNNEI.

The sequence was collected from an adult woman with Graves' disease, either hyperthyroidism or ophthalmopathy (not recorded which). The sequencing sample was made of peripheral blood or thyroid tissue (not recorded which). The chain is built from TRBV2 and TRBJ1-5; D uncertain. CDR3 residues: CASTPSSNQPQHF. As DNA, the CDR3 is TGTGCCAGCACACCGTCTAGCAATCAGCCCCAGCATTTT.